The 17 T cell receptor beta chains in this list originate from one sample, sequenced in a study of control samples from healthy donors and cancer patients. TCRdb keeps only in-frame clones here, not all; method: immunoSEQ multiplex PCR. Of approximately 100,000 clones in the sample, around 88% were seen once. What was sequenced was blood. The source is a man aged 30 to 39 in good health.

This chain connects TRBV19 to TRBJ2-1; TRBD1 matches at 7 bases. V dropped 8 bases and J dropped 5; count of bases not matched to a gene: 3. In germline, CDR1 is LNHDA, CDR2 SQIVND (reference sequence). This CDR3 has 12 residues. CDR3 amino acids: CASQGQNNEQFF. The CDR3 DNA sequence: TGTGCCAGTCAGGGACAGAACAATGAGCAGTTCTTC. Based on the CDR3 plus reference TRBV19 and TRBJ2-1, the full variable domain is DGGITQSPKYLFRKEGQNVTLSCEQNLNHDAMYWYRQDPGQGLRLIYYSQIVNDFQKGDIAEGYSVSREKKESFPLTVTSAQKNPTAFYLCASQGQNNEQFFGPGTRLTVL.

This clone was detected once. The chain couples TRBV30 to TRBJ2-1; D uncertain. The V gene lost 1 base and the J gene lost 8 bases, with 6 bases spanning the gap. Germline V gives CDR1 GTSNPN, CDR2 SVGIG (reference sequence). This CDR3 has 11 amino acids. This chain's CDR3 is CAWSESDEQFF. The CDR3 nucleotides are TGTGCCTGGAGTGAGAGCGATGAGCAGTTCTTC. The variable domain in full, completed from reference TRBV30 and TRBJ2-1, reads SQTIHQWPATLVQPVGSPLSLECTVEGTSNPNLYWYRQAAGRGLQLLFYSVGIGQISSEVPQNLSASRPQDRQFILSSKKLLLSDSGFYLCAWSESDEQFFGPGTRLTVL.

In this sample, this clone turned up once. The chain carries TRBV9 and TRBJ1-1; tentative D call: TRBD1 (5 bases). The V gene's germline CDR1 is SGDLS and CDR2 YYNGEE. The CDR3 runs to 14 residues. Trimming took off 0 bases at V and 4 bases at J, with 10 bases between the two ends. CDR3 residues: CASSVGGGSTEAFF. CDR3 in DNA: TGTGCCAGCAGCGTAGGTGGGGGGAGCACTGAAGCTTTCTTT. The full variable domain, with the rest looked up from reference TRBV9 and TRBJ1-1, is DSGVTQTPKHLITATGQRVTLRCSPRSGDLSVYWYQQSLDQGLQFLIQYYNGEERAKGNILERFSAQQFPDLHSELNLSSLELGDSALYFCASSVGGGSTEAFFGQGTRLTVV.

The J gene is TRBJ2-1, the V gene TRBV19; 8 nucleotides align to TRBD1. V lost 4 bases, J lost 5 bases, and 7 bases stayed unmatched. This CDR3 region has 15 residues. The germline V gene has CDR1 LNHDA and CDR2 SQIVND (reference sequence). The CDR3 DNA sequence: TGTGCCAGTAGTAGACAGGGGTTCGGGAACAATGAGCAGTTCTTC. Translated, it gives CASSRQGFGNNEQFF.

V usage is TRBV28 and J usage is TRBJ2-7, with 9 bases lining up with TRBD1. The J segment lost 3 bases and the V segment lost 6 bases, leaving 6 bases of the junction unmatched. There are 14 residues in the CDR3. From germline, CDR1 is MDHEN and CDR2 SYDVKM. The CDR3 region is CASSRTGVFYEQYF. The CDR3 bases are TGTGCCAGCAGCCGGACAGGGGTCTTCTACGAGCAGTACTTC. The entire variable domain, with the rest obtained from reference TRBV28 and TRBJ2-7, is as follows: DVKVTQSSRYLVKRTGEKVFLECVQDMDHENMFWYRQDPGLGLRLIYFSYDVKMKEKGDIPEGYSVSREKKERFSLILESASTNQTSMYLCASSRTGVFYEQYFGPGTRLTVT.

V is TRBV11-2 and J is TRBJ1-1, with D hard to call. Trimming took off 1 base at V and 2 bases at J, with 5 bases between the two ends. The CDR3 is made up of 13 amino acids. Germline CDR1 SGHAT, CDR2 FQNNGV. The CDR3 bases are TGTGCCAGCAGCTTAGCAGCTAACACTGAAGCTTTCTTT. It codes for CASSLAANTEAFF.

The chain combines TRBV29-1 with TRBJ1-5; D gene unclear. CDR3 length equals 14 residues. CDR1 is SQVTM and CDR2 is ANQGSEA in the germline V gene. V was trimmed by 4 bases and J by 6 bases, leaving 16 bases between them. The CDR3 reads CSVGGPREGQPQHF. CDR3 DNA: TGCAGCGTTGGTGGGCCAAGAGAAGGTCAGCCCCAGCATTTT.

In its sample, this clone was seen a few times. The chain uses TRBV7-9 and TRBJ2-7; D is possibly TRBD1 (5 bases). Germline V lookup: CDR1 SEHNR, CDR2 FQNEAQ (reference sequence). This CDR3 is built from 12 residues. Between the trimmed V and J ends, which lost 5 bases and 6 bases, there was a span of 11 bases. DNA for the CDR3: TGTGCCAGCAGCCCACTTACAGGCGAGCAGTACTTC. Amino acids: CASSPLTGEQYF.

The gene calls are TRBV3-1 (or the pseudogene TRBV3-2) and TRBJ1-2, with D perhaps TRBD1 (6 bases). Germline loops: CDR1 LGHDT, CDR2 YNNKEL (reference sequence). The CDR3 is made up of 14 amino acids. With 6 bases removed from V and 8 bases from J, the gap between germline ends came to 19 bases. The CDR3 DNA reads TGTGCCAGCAGTCGTGAACAGGGACTTGGCGGCTACACCTTC. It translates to CASSREQGLGGYTF.

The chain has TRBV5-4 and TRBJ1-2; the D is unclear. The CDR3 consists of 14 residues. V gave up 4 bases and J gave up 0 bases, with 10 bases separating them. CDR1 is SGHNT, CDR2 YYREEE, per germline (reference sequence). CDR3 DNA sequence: TGTGCCAGCAGCCCGGGGTTTTCTAACTATGGCTACACCTTC. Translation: CASSPGFSNYGYTF.

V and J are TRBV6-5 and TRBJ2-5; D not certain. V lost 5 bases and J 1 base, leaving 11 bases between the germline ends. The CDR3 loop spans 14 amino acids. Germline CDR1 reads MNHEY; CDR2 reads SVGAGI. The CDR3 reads CASSKTNTQETQYF. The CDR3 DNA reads TGTGCCAGCAGTAAGACGAACACCCAAGAGACCCAGTACTTC.

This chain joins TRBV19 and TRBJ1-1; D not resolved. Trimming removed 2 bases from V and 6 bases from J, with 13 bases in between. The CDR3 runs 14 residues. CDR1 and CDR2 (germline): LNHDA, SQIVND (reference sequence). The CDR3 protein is CASSISLTGSEAFF. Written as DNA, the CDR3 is TGTGCCAGTAGTATATCTTTAACGGGGTCTGAAGCTTTCTTT.

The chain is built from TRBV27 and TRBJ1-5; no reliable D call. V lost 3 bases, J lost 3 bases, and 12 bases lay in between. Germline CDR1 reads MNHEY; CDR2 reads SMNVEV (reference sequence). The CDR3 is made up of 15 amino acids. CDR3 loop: CASSFAAHLNQPQHF. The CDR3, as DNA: TGTGCCAGCAGTTTCGCAGCCCACCTCAATCAGCCCCAGCATTTT.

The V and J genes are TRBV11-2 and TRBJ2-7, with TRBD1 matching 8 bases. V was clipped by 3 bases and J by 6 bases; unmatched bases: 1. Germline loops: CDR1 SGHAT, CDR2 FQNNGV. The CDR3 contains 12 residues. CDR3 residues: CASSFGQGEQYF. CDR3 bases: TGTGCCAGCAGCTTTGGACAGGGCGAGCAGTACTTC.

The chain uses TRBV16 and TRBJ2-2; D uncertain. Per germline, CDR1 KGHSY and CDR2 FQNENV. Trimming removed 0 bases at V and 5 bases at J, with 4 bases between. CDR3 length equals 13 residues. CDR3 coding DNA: TGTGCCAGCAGCCAATCGGCGACCGGGGAGCTGTTTTTT. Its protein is CASSQSATGELFF.

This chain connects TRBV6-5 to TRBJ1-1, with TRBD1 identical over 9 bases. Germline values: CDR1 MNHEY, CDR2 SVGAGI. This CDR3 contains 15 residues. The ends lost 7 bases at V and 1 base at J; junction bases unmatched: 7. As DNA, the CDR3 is TGTGCCAGCATTTCGACAGGGGGGGCGAACACTGAAGCTTTCTTT. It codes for CASISTGGANTEAFF.

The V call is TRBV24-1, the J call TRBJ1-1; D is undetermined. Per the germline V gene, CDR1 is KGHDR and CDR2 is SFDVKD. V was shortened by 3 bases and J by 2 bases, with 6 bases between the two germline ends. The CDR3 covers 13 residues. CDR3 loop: CATSDPRNTEAFF. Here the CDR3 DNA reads TGTGCCACCAGTGATCCTCGAAACACTGAAGCTTTCTTT.